These 17 T cell receptor beta chains were sequenced from one sample in a study of patients and donors after allogeneic stem cell transplantation. TCRdb fed the RT-PCR reads into MiXCR, producing one record per CDR3 protein. This sample carries 800,000 to 1,000,000 distinct CDR3 sequences, approximately 18% of them seen once, and the ten largest clones take around 6%. Sequencing was done on a sample of blood, either unsorted or a sorted T cell fraction (not recorded which). These receptors came from a human donor who was either an allogeneic HSCT recipient or a stem cell or donor lymphocyte infusion donor (not recorded which). It is not recorded whose cells these are; they may come from a transplant donor.

This clonotype showed up just once. V gene TRBV9 combines with J gene TRBJ2-1, with D uncertain. Trimming pared 6 bases from V and 4 bases from J, leaving 17 bases between. CDR3 length equals 15 residues. CDR1 is SGDLS and CDR2 is YYNGEE in the germline V gene. CDR3 region: CASNRQPNLYNEQFF. The CDR3 region has the DNA TGTGCCAGCAATCGGCAGCCGAACTTGTACAATGAGCAGTTCTTC.

In its sample, this clonotype was seen a few times. The V gene is TRBV6-1, the J gene TRBJ2-1, with 9 bases fitting TRBD2. The V and J ends lost 5 bases and 7 bases, in that order; junction bases with no gene match: 6. The CDR3 sequence is 14 residues long. Germline V gene data show CDR1 as MNHNS and CDR2 as SASEGT. The CDR3 region has the DNA TGTGCCAGCAGTAACGGGACTAGCAATAATGAGCAGTTCTTC. Protein: CASSNGTSNNEQFF.

J is TRBJ1-1 and V is TRBV2, with 8 bases that match TRBD1. Unmatched junction bases numbered 7, after V lost 4 bases and J lost 3 bases. CDR1 is SNHLY, CDR2 FYNNEI, per germline. The CDR3 consists of 15 residues. The CDR3 reads CASSVARGLYTEAFF. DNA of the CDR3: TGTGCCAGCAGTGTAGCCAGGGGGCTTTACACTGAAGCTTTCTTT.

The chain has TRBV5-1 and TRBJ2-7, with 9 positions matching TRBD1. CDR1 is SGHRS, CDR2 YFSETQ, per germline. This CDR3 has 16 residues. V shed 4 bases and J 7 bases; nucleotides not matched to a gene: 15. In DNA, the CDR3 is TGCGCCAGCAGCCCGGGGGACAGGGTAACGCTAGAAGAGCAGTACTTC. Residues: CASSPGDRVTLEEQYF. Based on the CDR3 plus reference TRBV5-1 and TRBJ2-7, the full variable domain is KAGVTQTPRYLIKTRGQQVTLSCSPISGHRSVSWYQQTPGQGLQFLFEYFSETQRNKGNFPGRFSGRQFSNSRSEMNVSTLELGDSALYLCASSPGDRVTLEEQYFGPGTRLTVT.

This rearrangement joins TRBV7-3 to TRBJ1-2, with D unclear. V was clipped by 5 bases and J by 5 bases, with 21 bases between them. CDR1 is SGHTA, CDR2 FQGTGA, per germline. The CDR3 runs to 16 residues. The CDR3 nucleotides are TGTGCCAGCAGCCGCTCTCCGACGGAAGGTAGATATGGCTACACCTTC. It specifies CASSRSPTEGRYGYTF.

This clonotype was seen only a few times. The V gene is TRBV30, the J gene TRBJ2-3; TRBD1 matches at 12 bases. The CDR3 has 15 amino acids. CDR1 is GTSNPN and CDR2 is SVGIG in the germline V gene (reference sequence). After removal of 3 bases from V and 4 bases from J, the junction contained 5 bases not matched to a gene. CDR3 sequence: CAWRGTGGLADTQYF. CDR3 DNA: TGTGCCTGGAGAGGGACAGGGGGCTTGGCAGATACGCAGTATTTT.

CDR3 amino acids: CASNVQGTTEAFF. In DNA form, the CDR3 reads TGTGCCAGCAACGTACAGGGGACCACTGAAGCTTTCTTT. The rearrangement links TRBV7-9 to TRBJ1-1, with TRBD1 matching over 7 bases. After removal of 7 bases from V and 4 bases from J, the junction contained 6 bases not matched to a gene. This CDR3 has 13 amino acids. Germline CDR1 is SEHNR and CDR2 is FQNEAQ (reference sequence).

The CDR3 DNA reads TGTGCCAGCAGTTTAGGACAGGGGCAATTTCAGTACTTC. Amino acids: CASSLGQGQFQYF. J is TRBJ2-4 and V is TRBV12-3 or TRBV12-4; 8 nucleotides match TRBD1. Trimming removed 1 base from V and 11 bases from J; junction bases left unmatched: 4. The CDR3 has 13 amino acids.

This clonotype came up a few times. DNA of the CDR3: TGCAGTGCTAGACTCGGGACAATGCACAATGAGCAGTTCTTC. Amino acids: CSARLGTMHNEQFF. The chain employs TRBV20-1 and TRBJ2-1; perhaps TRBD1 as D (6 bases). From germline, CDR1 is DFQATT and CDR2 SNEGSKA (reference sequence). The CDR3 has 14 residues. The V gene lost 2 bases and the J gene lost 5 bases, with 13 bases spanning the gap.

Only a few counts were recorded for this clonotype. The V call is TRBV27, the J call TRBJ1-1, with a possible D match to TRBD1 (6 bases). The CDR3 is made up of 15 amino acids. Germline CDR1 and CDR2: MNHEY and SMNVEV (reference sequence). V was shortened by 5 bases and J by 5 bases, with 18 bases between the two germline ends. CDR3 sequence: CASSRGGQRWTEAFF. CDR3 bases: TGTGCCAGCAGTCGGGGGGGCCAGCGTTGGACTGAAGCTTTCTTT.

This clonotype turned up a few times. This chain uses TRBV9 with TRBJ1-2; D is possibly TRBD1 (5 bases). Germline V gene sequence: CDR1 SGDLS, CDR2 YYNGEE. V was clipped by 0 bases and J by 6 bases, with 15 bases between them. The length of the CDR3 is 15 residues. CDR3 in amino acids: CASSVEGTSPDGYTF. In DNA form, the CDR3 reads TGTGCCAGCAGCGTAGAGGGGACTAGTCCGGATGGCTACACCTTC.

Only a few counts were recorded for this clonotype. The CDR3 DNA sequence: TGTGCCAGCAGCCAACCGACCCCGGGTACCAAAAACATTCAGTACTTC. This encodes CASSQPTPGTKNIQYF. V is TRBV14 and J is TRBJ2-4; no definite D call. The germline CDR1 and CDR2 sequences are SGHDN and FVKESK. The CDR3 contains 16 residues. Trimming took off 2 bases at V and 2 bases at J, with 13 bases between the two ends.

The rearrangement links TRBV12-3 or TRBV12-4 to TRBJ1-5; 8 bases map to TRBD1. The CDR3 is 14 residues long. J lost 9 bases, V lost 6 bases, and 10 bases had no gene match. The CDR3 DNA sequence: TGTGCCAGCAGCGGGGGACAGGTCCGTGGGCCCCAGCATTTT. Its translation is CASSGGQVRGPQHF.

This chain connects TRBV21-1 to TRBJ2-3. TRBV21-1 is reported as a pseudogene. The CDR3 consists of 12 residues. The CDR3 protein is CAILGVVDTQYF. CDR3 in DNA: TGTGCCATCCTTGGGGTCGTAGATACGCAGTATTTT.

This chain uses TRBV7-9 with TRBJ2-4, with D maybe TRBD2 (7 bases). This CDR3 spans 16 amino acids. V was trimmed by 5 bases and J by 1 base, leaving 15 bases between them. The V gene's germline CDR1 is SEHNR and CDR2 FQNEAQ (reference sequence). The CDR3 here is CASSPRGGGAKNIQYF. The CDR3 DNA follows: TGTGCCAGCAGCCCACGAGGGGGGGGTGCCAAAAACATTCAGTACTTC.

J is TRBJ2-7 and V is TRBV20-1; 7 bases are a match to TRBD1. The CDR3 loop spans 14 amino acids. Germline CDR1 reads DFQATT; CDR2 reads SNEGSKA (reference sequence). The junction had 6 bases not matched to a gene; V was cut back by 2 bases and J by 2 bases. CDR3 DNA sequence: TGCAGTGCTAGATTCGGGACAGCCACCTACGAGCAGTACTTC. Encoded protein: CSARFGTATYEQYF.

The chain joins TRBV27 to TRBJ1-5; D not certain. Trimming shortened V by 6 bases and J by 7 bases, and 10 bases separated the two germline ends. The CDR3 runs 12 residues. CDR1 is MNHEY, CDR2 SMNVEV, per germline (reference sequence). CDR3 coding DNA: TGTGCCAGCAGGAACGGTGGGCAGCCCCAGCATTTT. Its protein product is CASRNGGQPQHF.